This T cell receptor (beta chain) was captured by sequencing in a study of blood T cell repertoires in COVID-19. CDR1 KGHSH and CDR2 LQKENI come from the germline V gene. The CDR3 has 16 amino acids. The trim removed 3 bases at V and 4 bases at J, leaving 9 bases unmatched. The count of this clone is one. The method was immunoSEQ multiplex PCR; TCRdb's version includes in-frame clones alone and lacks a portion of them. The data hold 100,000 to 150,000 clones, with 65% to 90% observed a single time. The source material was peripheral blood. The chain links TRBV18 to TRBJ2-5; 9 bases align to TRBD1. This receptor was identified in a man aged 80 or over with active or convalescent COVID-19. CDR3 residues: CASSPPGTGRRETQYF. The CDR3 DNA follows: TGTGCCAGCTCACCGCCCGGGACAGGGCGGCGAGAGACCCAGTACTTC.